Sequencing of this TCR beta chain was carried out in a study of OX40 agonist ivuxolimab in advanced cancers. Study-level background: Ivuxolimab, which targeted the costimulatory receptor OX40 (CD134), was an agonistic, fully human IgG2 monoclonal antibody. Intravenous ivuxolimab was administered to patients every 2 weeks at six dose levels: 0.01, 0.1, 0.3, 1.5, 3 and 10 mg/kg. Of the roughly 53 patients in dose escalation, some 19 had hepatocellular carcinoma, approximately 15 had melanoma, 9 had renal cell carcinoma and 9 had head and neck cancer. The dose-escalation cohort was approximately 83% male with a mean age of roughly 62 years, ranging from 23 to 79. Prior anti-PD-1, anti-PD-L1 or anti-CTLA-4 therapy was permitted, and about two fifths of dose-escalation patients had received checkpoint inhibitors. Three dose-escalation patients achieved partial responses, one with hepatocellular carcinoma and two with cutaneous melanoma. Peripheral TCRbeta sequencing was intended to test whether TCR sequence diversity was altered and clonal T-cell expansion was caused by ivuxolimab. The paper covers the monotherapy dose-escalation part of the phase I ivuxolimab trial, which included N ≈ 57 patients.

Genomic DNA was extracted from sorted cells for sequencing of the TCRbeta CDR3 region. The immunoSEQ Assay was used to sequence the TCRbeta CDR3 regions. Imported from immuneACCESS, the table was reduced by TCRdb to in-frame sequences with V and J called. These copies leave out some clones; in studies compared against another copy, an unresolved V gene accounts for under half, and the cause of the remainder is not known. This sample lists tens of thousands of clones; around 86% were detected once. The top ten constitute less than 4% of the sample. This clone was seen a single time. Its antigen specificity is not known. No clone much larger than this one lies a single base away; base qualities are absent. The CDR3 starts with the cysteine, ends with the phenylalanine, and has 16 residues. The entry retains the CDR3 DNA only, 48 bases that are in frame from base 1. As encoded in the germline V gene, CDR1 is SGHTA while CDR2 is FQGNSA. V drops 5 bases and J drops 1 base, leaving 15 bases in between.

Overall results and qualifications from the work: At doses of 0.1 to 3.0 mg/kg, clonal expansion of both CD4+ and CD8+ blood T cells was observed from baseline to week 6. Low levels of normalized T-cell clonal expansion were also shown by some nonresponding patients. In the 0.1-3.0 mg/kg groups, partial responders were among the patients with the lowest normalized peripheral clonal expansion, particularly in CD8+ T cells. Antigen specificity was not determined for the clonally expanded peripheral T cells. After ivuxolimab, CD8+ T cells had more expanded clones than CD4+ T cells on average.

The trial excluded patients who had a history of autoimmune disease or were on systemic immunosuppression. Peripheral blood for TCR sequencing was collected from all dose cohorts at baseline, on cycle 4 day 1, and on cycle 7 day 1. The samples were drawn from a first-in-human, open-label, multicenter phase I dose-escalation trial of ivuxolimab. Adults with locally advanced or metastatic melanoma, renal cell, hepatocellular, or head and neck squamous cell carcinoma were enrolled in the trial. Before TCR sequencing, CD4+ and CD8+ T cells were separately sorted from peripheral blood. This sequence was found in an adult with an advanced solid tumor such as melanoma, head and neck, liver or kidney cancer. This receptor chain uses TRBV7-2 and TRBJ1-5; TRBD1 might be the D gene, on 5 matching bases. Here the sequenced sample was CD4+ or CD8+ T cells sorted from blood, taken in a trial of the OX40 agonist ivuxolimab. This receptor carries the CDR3 CASSRNLGESNQPQHF. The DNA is TGTGCCAGCAGCCGCAATTTAGGGGAAAGCAATCAGCCCCAGCATTTT.